One and the same sample provided the 18 T cell receptor beta chains below, sequenced in a study of blood T cell repertoires in COVID-19. The repertoire was sequenced with immunoSEQ multiplex PCR; TCRdb's copy has only in-frame clones and lacks some. The sample consists of 25,000 to 30,000 clones, 65% to 90% of them appearing once. The sequenced material came from peripheral blood. The receptors derive from a man older than 75 with active or convalescent COVID-19.

The chain joins TRBV18 to TRBJ1-3; 8 bases fit TRBD1. V lost 5 bases, J lost 0 bases, and 3 bases stayed unmatched. The CDR3 has 15 amino acids. CDR1 and CDR2 from the germline V gene are KGHSH and LQKENI. DNA for the CDR3: TGTGCCAGCTCAGACGGACAGGGCTCTGGAAACACCATATATTTT. Translating gives CASSDGQGSGNTIYF.

The chain has TRBV7-3 and TRBJ1-2; D is unclear. The germline CDR1 and CDR2 sequences are SGHTA and FQGTGA. Deletions cut 4 bases from V and 4 bases from J, with 10 bases between. The CDR3 consists of 13 residues. CDR3 sequence (DNA): TGTGCCAGCAGCTCCCGGGGAGGCTATGGCTACACCTTC. As protein: CASSSRGGYGYTF.

The rearrangement uses TRBV28 and TRBJ1-2; 7 bases map to TRBD1. V lost 5 bases and J lost 7; bases outside the gene matches: 7. The CDR3 is made up of 13 amino acids. Germline CDR1 reads MDHEN; CDR2 reads SYDVKM. CDR3 region: CASSRTDRVGYTF. The CDR3 nucleotides are TGTGCCAGCAGTCGAACCGACAGGGTTGGCTACACCTTC.

The J gene is TRBJ2-3, the V gene TRBV7-9; 13 nucleotides agree with TRBD2. Germline CDR1 and CDR2: SEHNR and FQNEAQ (reference sequence). The length of the CDR3 is 17 residues. J was trimmed by 6 bases and V by 3 bases; bases with no gene match: 9. CDR3 region: CASSLNGLAGVGDTQYF. The CDR3, as DNA: TGTGCCAGCAGCTTGAATGGACTAGCGGGAGTGGGTGATACGCAGTATTTT.

CDR3 bases: TGTGCCAGCAGCCAAGGTTTCGTGGGAGCGAGAGAGCAGTACTTC. Its protein product is CASSQGFVGAREQYF. This rearrangement joins TRBV3-1 (or the pseudogene TRBV3-2) to TRBJ2-7, with a possible D match to TRBD2 (5 bases). Germline values: CDR1 LGHDT, CDR2 YNNKEL (reference sequence). The CDR3 is made up of 15 amino acids. Deletions cut 1 base from V and 7 bases from J, with 17 bases between.

This rearrangement joins TRBV27 to TRBJ1-2, with a possible D match to TRBD1 (5 bases). Germline loops: CDR1 MNHEY, CDR2 SMNVEV (reference sequence). The CDR3 runs 14 residues. V gave up 3 bases and J gave up 4 bases, with 12 bases separating them. The CDR3 protein is CASSFRGESYGYTF. In DNA form, the CDR3 reads TGTGCCAGCAGTTTTCGGGGGGAGTCCTATGGCTACACCTTC.

The rearrangement joins TRBV19 to TRBJ1-1; D perhaps matches TRBD1 (5 bases). This CDR3 has 14 residues. CDR1 LNHDA and CDR2 SQIVND come from the germline V gene (reference sequence). V lost 1 base, J lost 1 base, and 7 bases lay in between. The CDR3 bases are TGTGCCAGTAGTATAGGGGGCTCGAACACTGAAGCTTTCTTT. Its protein is CASSIGGSNTEAFF.

The chain carries TRBV29-1 and TRBJ2-2, with TRBD1 identical over 11 bases. CDR3 size: 15 residues. Germline-derived CDR1 and CDR2 are SQVTM and ANQGSEA. V lost 4 bases, J lost 5 bases, and 6 bases stayed unmatched. This CDR3 reads CSVGGQGVGTGELFF. DNA of the CDR3: TGCAGCGTTGGGGGACAGGGGGTTGGGACCGGGGAGCTGTTTTTT.

The J gene is TRBJ2-2, the V gene TRBV4-2, with TRBD2 matching 8 bases. Germline-derived CDR1 and CDR2 are LGHNA and YNFKEQ. V shed 0 bases and J 5 bases; nucleotides not matched to a gene: 2. This CDR3 contains 15 residues. This CDR3 reads CASSQDAGGTGELFF. The CDR3 nucleotides are TGTGCCAGCAGCCAAGATGCGGGAGGAACCGGGGAGCTGTTTTTT.

This rearrangement joins TRBV2 to TRBJ2-3; D gene unclear. CDR3 length: 13 residues. The V end lost 2 bases, the J end lost 1 base, and 4 bases lay between the germline ends. Germline V gives CDR1 SNHLY, CDR2 FYNNEI. The CDR3 nucleotides read TGTGCCAGCAGTGAAACACGCACAGATACGCAGTATTTT. As protein: CASSETRTDTQYF.

This chain joins TRBV5-6 and TRBJ2-7, with 7 bases identical to TRBD1. The germline V gene has CDR1 SGHDT and CDR2 YYEEEE. After removal of 3 bases from V and 3 bases from J, the junction contained 9 bases not matched to a gene. The CDR3 extends over 15 amino acids. The CDR3 DNA reads as TGTGCCAGCAGCTCGAGACAGGGTAATCGCTACGAGCAGTACTTC. Protein sequence: CASSSRQGNRYEQYF.

This chain joins TRBV5-6 and TRBJ2-5; 10 bases align to TRBD1. Trimming took 3 bases from V and 2 from J; bases not matched to a gene: 7. Germline V gene sequence: CDR1 SGHDT, CDR2 YYEEEE. The CDR3 is made up of 16 amino acids. CDR3 sequence reads: CASSSMGQGKQETQYF. CDR3 nucleotides: TGTGCCAGCAGCTCCATGGGACAGGGGAAACAAGAGACCCAGTACTTC.

The V gene is TRBV5-1, the J gene TRBJ1-1; D gene uncertain. The germline CDR1 and CDR2 sequences are SGHRS and YFSETQ. This CDR3 has 12 residues. Deletions cut 2 bases from V and 7 bases from J, with 9 bases between. The chain's CDR3 is CASSFGGDEAFF. DNA of the CDR3: TGCGCCAGCAGCTTCGGCGGAGATGAAGCTTTCTTT.

The genes are TRBV3-1 (or the pseudogene TRBV3-2) and TRBJ2-5; 8 nucleotides align to TRBD1. Germline V gene sequence: CDR1 LGHDT, CDR2 YNNKEL (reference sequence). V was pared by 4 bases and J by 5 bases, with 15 bases of the junction left unmatched. The CDR3 is 17 amino acids. The CDR3 bases are TGTGCCAGCAGCCGCGACAGGGGCGACCTACCGGGGGAGACCCAGTACTTC. Amino acid sequence: CASSRDRGDLPGETQYF.

The chain links TRBV10-3 to TRBJ1-2; 7 positions agree with TRBD1. V lost 6 bases, J lost 1 base, and 5 bases stayed unmatched. The germline V gene encodes CDR1 ENHRY and CDR2 SYGVKD. The CDR3 runs to 14 residues. CDR3 nucleotide sequence: TGTGCCATCAGCCTTCAGGGGGATAACTATGGCTACACCTTC. This translates into CAISLQGDNYGYTF.

This chain joins TRBV14 and TRBJ1-2; D is ambiguous. V was cut by 0 bases and J by 2 bases, with 16 bases left in between. This CDR3 contains 17 residues. Germline V lookup: CDR1 SGHDN, CDR2 FVKESK. The CDR3 DNA reads TGTGCCAGCAGCCAAGATCCAATGAGACTCATAAACTATGGCTACACCTTC. It yields the protein CASSQDPMRLINYGYTF. Based on the CDR3 plus reference TRBV14 and TRBJ1-2, the full variable domain is EAGVTQFPSHSVIEKGQTVTLRCDPISGHDNLYWYRRVMGKEIKFLLHFVKESKQDESGMPNNRFLAERTGGTYSTLKVQPAELEDSGVYFCASSQDPMRLINYGYTFGSGTRLTVV.

The chain is built from TRBV7-9 and TRBJ2-1; a possible D gene is TRBD1 (5 bases). The germline V and J ends were trimmed by 4 bases and 3 bases, with 13 bases remaining between them. There are 15 residues in the CDR3. Per germline, CDR1 SEHNR and CDR2 FQNEAQ (reference sequence). The CDR3 nucleotides read TGTGCCAGCAGCTCAGGGTTTGGGGACTACAATGAGCAGTTCTTC. It codes for CASSSGFGDYNEQFF.

This clone was picked up a small number of times. The rearrangement uses TRBV4-2 and TRBJ2-1; 7 bases are a match to TRBD1. The CDR3 is 14 residues long. Germline V gene lookup returns CDR1 LGHNA and CDR2 YNFKEQ. V gave up 0 bases and J gave up 7 bases; unmatched junction bases: 3. This CDR3 is CASSQDDRDNEQFF. The CDR3 DNA follows: TGTGCCAGCAGCCAAGATGACAGGGATAATGAGCAGTTCTTC.